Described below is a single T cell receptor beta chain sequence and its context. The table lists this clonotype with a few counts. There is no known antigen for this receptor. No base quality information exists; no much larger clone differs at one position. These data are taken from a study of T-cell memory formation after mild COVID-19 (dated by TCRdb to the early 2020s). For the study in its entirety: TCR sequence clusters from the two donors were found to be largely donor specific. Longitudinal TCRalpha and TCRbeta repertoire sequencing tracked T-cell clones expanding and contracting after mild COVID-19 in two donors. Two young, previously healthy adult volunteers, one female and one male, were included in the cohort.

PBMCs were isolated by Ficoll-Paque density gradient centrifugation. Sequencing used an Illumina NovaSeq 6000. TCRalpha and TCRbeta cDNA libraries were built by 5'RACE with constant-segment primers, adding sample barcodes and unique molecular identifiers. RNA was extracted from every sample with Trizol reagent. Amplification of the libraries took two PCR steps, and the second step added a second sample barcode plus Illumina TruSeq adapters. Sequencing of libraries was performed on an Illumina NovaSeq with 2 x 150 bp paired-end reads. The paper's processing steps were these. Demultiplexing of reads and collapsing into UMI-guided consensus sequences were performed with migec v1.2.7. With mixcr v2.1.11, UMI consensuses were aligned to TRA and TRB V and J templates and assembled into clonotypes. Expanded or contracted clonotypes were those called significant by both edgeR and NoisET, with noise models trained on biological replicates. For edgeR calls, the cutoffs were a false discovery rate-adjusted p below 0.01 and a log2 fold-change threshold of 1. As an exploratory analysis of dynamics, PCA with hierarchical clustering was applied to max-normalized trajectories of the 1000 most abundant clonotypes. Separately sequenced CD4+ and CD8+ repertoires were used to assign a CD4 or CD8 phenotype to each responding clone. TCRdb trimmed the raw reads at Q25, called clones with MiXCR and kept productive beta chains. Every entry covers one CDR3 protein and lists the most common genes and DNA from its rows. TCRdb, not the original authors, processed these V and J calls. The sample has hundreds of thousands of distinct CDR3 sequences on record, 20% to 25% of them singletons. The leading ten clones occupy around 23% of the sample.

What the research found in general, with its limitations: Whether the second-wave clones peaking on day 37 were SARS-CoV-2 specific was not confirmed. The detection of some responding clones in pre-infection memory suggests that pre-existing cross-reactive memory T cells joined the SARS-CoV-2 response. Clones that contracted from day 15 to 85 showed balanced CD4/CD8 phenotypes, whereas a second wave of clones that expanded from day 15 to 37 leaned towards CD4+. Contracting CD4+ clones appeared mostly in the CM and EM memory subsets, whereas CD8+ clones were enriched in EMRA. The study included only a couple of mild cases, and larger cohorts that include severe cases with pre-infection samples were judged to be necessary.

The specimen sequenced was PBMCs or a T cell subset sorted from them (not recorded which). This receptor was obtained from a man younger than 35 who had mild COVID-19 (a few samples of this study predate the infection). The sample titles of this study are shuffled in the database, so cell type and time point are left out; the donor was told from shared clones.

The CDR3 here reads CATSSHGRYNRKNIQYF. The bases read TGTGCCACCAGCAGCCATGGCCGATATAATCGAAAAAACATTCAGTACTTC. The chain couples TRBV15 to TRBJ2-4, with no reliable assignment of the D segment. V loses 3 bases, J loses 4 bases, and the germline ends lie 19 bases apart. CDR3 length: 17 amino acids, cysteine to phenylalanine. Here the CDR3 DNA is all that survives: 51 bases in frame from base 1. Via the germline V gene (reference sequence), CDR1 is LNHNV and CDR2 YYDKDF.